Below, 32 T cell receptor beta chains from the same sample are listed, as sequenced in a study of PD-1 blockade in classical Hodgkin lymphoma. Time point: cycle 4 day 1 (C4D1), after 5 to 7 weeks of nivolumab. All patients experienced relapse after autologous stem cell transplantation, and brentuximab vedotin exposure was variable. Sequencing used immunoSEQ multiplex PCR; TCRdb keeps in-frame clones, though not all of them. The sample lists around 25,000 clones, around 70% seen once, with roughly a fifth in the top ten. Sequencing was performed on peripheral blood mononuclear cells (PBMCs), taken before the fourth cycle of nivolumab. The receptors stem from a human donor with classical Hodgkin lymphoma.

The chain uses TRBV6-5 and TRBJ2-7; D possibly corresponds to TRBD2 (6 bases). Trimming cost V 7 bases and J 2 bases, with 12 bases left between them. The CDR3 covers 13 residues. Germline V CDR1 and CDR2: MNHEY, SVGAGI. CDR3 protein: CASTKGRTYEQYF. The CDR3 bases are TGTGCCAGCACAAAGGGGAGGACCTACGAGCAGTACTTC.

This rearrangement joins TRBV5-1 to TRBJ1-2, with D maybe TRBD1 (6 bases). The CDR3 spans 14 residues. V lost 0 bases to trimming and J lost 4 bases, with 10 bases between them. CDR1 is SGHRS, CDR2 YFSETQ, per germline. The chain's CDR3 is CASSLGQVLYGYTF. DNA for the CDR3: TGCGCCAGCAGCTTGGGACAGGTCCTCTATGGCTACACCTTC.

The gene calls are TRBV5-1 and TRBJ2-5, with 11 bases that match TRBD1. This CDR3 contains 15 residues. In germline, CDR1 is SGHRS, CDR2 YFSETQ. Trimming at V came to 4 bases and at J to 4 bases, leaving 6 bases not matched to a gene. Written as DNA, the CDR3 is TGCGCCAGCAGCGCCACTGGACAGGGGGCAGAGACCCAGTACTTC. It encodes CASSATGQGAETQYF.

CDR3 loop: CASSTLAGAYNEQFF. The CDR3 DNA sequence: TGTGCCAGCAGCACACTAGCGGGAGCCTACAATGAGCAGTTCTTC. This chain joins TRBV6-1 and TRBJ2-1; TRBD2 aligns across 11 bases. The length of the CDR3 is 15 residues. CDR1 is MNHNS, CDR2 SASEGT, per germline. The ends lost 6 bases at V and 2 bases at J; junction bases unmatched: 3.

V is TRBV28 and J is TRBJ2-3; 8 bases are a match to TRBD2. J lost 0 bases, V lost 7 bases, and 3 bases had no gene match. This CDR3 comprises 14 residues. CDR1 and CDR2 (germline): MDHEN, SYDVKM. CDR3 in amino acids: CASTAGVSTDTQYF. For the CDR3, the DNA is TGTGCCAGCACAGCGGGAGTAAGCACAGATACGCAGTATTTT. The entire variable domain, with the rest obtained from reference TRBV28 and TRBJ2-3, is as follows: DVKVTQSSRYLVKRTGEKVFLECVQDMDHENMFWYRQDPGLGLRLIYFSYDVKMKEKGDIPEGYSVSREKKERFSLILESASTNQTSMYLCASTAGVSTDTQYFGPGTRLTVL.

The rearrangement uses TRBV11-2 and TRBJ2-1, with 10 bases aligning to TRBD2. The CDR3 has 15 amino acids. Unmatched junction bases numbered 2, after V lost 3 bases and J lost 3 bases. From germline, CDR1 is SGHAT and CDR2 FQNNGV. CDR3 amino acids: CASSFERGGYNEQFF. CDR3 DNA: TGTGCCAGCAGCTTTGAGCGGGGGGGCTACAATGAGCAGTTCTTC.

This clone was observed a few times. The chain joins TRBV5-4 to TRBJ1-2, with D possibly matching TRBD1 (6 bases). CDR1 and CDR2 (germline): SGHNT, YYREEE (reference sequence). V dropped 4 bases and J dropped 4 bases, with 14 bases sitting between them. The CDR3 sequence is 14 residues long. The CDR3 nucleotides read TGTGCCAGCAGCCTGGACAGTTCCGGCTATGGCTACACCTTC. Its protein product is CASSLDSSGYGYTF.

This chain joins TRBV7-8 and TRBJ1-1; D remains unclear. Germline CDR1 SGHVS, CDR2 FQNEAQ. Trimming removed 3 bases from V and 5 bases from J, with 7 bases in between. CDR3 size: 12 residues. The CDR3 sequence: CASSLGLTEAFF. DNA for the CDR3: TGTGCCAGCAGCTTGGGTTTAACTGAAGCTTTCTTT.

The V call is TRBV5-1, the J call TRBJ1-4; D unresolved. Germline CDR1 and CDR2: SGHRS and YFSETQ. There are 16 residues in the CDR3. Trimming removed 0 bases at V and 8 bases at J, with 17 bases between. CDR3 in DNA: TGCGCCAGCAGCTTGGACGTGGTAGGAGGAAGCGAAAAACTGTTTTTT. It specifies CASSLDVVGGSEKLFF.

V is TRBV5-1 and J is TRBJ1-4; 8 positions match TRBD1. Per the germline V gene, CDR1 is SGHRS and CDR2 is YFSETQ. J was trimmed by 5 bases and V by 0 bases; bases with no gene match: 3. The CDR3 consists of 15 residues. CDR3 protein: CASSLGGQGNEKLFF. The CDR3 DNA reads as TGCGCCAGCAGCTTGGGCGGACAGGGAAATGAAAAACTGTTTTTT.

The CDR3 here is CASSQDWWGARSNQPQHF. The CDR3 DNA reads TGCGCCAGCAGCCAAGATTGGTGGGGCGCTCGGAGCAATCAGCCCCAGCATTTT. The J gene is TRBJ1-5, the V gene TRBV4-1; weak D call: TRBD1 (5 bases). Germline CDR1 reads MGHRA; CDR2 reads YSYEKL. Trimming cost V 0 bases and J 1 base, with 16 bases left between them. This CDR3 contains 18 residues.

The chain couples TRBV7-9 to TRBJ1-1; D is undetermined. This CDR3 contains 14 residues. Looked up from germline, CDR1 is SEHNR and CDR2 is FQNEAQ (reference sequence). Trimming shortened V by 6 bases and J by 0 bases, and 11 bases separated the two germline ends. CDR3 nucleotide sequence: TGTGCCAGCAGTCCCGGTCCCCTGAACACTGAAGCTTTCTTT. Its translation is CASSPGPLNTEAFF.

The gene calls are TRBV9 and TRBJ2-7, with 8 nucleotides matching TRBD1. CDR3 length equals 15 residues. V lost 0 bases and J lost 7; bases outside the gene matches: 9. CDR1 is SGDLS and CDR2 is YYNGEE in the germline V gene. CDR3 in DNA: TGTGCCAGCAGCGTAGCTGTAGGACAGGGATGGGAGCAGTACTTC. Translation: CASSVAVGQGWEQYF.

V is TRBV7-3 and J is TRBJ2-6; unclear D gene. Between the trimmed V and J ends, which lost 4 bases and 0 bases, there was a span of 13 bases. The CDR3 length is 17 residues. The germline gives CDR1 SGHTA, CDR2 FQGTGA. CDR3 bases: TGTGCCAGCAGCTCCGGTCCCGTATACTCTGGGGCCAACGTCCTGACTTTC. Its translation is CASSSGPVYSGANVLTF.

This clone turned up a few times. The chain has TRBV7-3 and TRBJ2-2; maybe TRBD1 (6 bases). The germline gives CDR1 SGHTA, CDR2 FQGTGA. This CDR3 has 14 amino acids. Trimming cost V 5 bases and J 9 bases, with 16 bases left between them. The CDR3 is CASSIGSWDRELFF. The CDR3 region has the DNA TGTGCCAGCAGCATCGGGTCCTGGGACAGGGAGCTGTTTTTT.

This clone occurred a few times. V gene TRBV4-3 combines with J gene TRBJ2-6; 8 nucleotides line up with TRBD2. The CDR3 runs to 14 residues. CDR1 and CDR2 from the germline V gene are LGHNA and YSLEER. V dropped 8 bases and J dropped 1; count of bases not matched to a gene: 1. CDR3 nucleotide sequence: TGCGCCAGCCGGGGGGGTTCTGGGGCCAACGTCCTGACTTTC. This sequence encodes CASRGGSGANVLTF.

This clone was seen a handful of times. The CDR3, as DNA: TGCGCCAGCAGCCAAGATCTGGGACTAGCGGGAGGGCCCACCGGGGAGCTGTTTTTT. This encodes CASSQDLGLAGGPTGELFF. The chain uses TRBV4-1 and TRBJ2-2; TRBD2 matches at 16 bases. Losses at the gene ends were 0 bases for V and 4 bases for J; bases not matched to a gene: 5. The CDR3 runs to 19 residues. From germline, CDR1 is MGHRA and CDR2 YSYEKL.

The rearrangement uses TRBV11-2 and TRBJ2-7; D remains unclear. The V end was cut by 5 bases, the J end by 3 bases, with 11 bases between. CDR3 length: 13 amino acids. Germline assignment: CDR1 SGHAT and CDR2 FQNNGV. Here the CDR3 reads CASSRVPNYEQYF. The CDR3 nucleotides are TGTGCCAGCAGCCGGGTCCCAAACTACGAGCAGTACTTC.

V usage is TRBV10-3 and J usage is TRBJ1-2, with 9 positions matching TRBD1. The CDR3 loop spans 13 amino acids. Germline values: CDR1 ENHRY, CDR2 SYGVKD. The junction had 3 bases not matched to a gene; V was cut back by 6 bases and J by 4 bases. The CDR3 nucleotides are TGTGCCATCAGGGCGACAGGGGGCTATGGCTACACCTTC. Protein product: CAIRATGGYGYTF.

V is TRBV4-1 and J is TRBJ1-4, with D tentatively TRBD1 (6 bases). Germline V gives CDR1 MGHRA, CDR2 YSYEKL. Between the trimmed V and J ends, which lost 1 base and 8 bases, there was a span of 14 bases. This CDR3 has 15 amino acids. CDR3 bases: TGCGCCAGCAGCCAAGTTATCTGGACAGCGGAAAAACTGTTTTTT. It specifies CASSQVIWTAEKLFF.

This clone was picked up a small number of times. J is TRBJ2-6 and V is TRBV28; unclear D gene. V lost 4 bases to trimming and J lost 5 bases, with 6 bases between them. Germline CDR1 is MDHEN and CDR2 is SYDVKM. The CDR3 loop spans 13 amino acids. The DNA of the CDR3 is TGTGCCAGCAGTTCCACATGGGCCAACGTCCTGACTTTC. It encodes CASSSTWANVLTF.

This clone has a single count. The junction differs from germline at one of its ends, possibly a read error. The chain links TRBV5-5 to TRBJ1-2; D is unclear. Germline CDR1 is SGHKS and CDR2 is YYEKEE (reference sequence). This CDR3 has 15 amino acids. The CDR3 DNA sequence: TGCGCCAGCAGCCAAGATTCTATTAGGGCTGATGGCTACACCTTC. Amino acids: CASSQDSIRADGYTF.

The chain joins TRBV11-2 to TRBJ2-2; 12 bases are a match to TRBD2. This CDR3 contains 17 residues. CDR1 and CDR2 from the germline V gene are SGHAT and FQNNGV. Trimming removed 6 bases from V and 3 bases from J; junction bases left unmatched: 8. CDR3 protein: CASRQTSGRLYTGELFF. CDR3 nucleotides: TGTGCCAGCAGACAGACTAGCGGGAGACTCTACACCGGGGAGCTGTTTTTT.

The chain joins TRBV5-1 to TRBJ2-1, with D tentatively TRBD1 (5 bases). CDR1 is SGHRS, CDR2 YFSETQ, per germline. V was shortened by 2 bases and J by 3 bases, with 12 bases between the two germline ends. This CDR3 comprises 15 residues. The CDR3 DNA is TGCGCCAGCAGCTTCCAGGGTTCGGGCTACAATGAGCAGTTCTTC. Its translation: CASSFQGSGYNEQFF.

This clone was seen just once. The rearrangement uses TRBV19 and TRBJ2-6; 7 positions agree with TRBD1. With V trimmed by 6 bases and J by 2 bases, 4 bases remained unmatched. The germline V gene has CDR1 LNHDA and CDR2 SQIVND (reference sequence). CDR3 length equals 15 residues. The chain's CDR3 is CASRRQGPGANVLTF. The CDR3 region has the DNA TGTGCCAGTAGGAGACAGGGCCCTGGGGCCAACGTCCTGACTTTC.

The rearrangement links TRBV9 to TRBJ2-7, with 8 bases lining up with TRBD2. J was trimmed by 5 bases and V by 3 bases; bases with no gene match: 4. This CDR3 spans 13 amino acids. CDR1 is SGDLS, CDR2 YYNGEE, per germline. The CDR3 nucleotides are TGTGCCAGCAGCGCCGGGACTAGGGACGAGCAGTACTTC. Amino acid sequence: CASSAGTRDEQYF.

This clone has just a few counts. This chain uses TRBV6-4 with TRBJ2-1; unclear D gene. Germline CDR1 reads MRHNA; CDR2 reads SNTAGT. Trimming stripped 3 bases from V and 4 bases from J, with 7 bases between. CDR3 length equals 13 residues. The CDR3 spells CASSEGQYNEQFF. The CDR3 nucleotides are TGTGCCAGCAGTGAAGGGCAGTACAATGAGCAGTTCTTC.

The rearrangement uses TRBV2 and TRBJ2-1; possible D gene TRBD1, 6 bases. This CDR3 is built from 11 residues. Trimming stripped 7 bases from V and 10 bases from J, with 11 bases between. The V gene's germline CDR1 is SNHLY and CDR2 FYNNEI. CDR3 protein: CASTLDREQFF. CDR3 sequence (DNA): TGTGCCAGCACCTTAGACAGGGAGCAGTTCTTC.

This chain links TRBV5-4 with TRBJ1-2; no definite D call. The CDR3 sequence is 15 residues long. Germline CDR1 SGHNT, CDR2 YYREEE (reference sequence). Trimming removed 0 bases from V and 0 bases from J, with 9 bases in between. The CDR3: CASSLALWANYGYTF. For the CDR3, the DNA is TGTGCCAGCAGCTTGGCGTTGTGGGCTAACTATGGCTACACCTTC. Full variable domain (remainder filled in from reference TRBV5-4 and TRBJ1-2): ETGVTQSPTHLIKTRGQQVTLRCSSQSGHNTVSWYQQALGQGPQFIFQYYREEENGRGNFPPRFSGLQFPNYSSELNVNALELDDSALYLCASSLALWANYGYTFGSGTRLTVV.

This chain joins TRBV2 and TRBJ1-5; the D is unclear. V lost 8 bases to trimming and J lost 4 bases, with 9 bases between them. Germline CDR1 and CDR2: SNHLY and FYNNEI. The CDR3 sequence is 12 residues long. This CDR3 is CASGDFNQPQHF. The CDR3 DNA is TGTGCCAGCGGCGACTTTAATCAGCCCCAGCATTTT.

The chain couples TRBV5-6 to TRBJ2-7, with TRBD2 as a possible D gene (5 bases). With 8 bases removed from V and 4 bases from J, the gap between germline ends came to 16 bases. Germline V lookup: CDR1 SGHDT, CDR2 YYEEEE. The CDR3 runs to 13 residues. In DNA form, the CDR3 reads TGTGCCAGTTCCATCGGACGGGGTTACGAGCAGTACTTC. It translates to CASSIGRGYEQYF.

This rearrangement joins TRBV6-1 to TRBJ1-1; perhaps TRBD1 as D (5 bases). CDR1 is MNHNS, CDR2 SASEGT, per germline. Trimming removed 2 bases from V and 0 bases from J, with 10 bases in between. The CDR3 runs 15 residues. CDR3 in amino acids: CASSEQGSVNTEAFF. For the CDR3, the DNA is TGTGCCAGCAGTGAACAGGGATCCGTGAACACTGAAGCTTTCTTT.